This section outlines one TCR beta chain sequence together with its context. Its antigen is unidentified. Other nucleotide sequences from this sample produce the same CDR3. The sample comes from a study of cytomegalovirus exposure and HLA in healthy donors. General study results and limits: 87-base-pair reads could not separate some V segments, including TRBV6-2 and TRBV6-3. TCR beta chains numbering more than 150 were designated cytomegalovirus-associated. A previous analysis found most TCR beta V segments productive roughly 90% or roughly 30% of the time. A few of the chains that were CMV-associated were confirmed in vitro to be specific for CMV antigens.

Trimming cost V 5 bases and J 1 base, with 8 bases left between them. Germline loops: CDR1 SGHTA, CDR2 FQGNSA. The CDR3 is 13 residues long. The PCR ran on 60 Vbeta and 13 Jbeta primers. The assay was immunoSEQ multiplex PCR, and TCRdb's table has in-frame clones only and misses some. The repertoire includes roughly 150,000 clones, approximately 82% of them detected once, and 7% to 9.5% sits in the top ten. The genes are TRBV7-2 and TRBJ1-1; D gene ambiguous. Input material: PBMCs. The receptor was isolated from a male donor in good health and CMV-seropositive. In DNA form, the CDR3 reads TGTGCCAGCAGCCTCACTAGGAACACTGAAGCTTTCTTT. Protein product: CASSLTRNTEAFF.